These 12 T cell receptor beta chains were all obtained from the same sample, sequenced in a study of blood T cell repertoires in COVID-19 (dated by TCRdb to about 2020). Library creation used the immunoSEQ multiplex PCR assay. TCRdb retrieved this table from immuneACCESS and kept in-frame rearrangements only. Not all clones are present; in checked studies, unresolved V genes account for under half, and no reason is known for the remainder. The sample table lists hundreds of thousands of clones, roughly nine tenths of them with a count of one. The ten largest clones capture 2.6% of the sample. Sequencing was done on a sample of PBMCs or T cells enriched from blood (not recorded which). These receptors all come from a man between 60 and 70 years old who had recovered from COVID-19.

This clone was seen a single time. This chain joins TRBV6-6 and TRBJ1-1, with a tentative D call TRBD1 (5 bases). The CDR3 is 14 residues long. The germline CDR1 and CDR2 sequences are MNHNY and SVGAGI (reference sequence). V lost 5 bases to trimming and J lost 5 bases, with 15 bases between them. CDR3 coding DNA: TGTGCCAGCAGTCCCTCAGGGCGTTGGACTGAAGCTTTCTTT. It is translated as CASSPSGRWTEAFF.

The V gene is TRBV27, the J gene TRBJ2-3; a weak D match, TRBD2 (7 bases). Trimming left V 2 bases short and J 2 bases short, with 11 bases between. The CDR3 is 15 residues long. CDR1 MNHEY and CDR2 SMNVEV come from the germline V gene (reference sequence). The CDR3 nucleotides are TGTGCCAGCAGTTTAATCCGGGGGGCCACAGATACGCAGTATTTT. This encodes CASSLIRGATDTQYF.

This chain uses TRBV7-8 with TRBJ2-7; D might be TRBD1 (6 bases). This CDR3 has 14 amino acids. V dropped 3 bases and J dropped 2 bases, with 11 bases sitting between them. Germline V gene lookup returns CDR1 SGHVS and CDR2 FQNEAQ. The CDR3, as DNA: TGTGCCAGCAGCTTTGCCCAGGGGCCCTACGAGCAGTACTTC. This gives the protein CASSFAQGPYEQYF.

This clone is a singleton in its sample. The chain has TRBV2 and TRBJ2-7, with D hard to call. The CDR3 consists of 12 residues. Germline-derived CDR1 and CDR2 are SNHLY and FYNNEI. Trimming stripped 5 bases from V and 2 bases from J, with 7 bases between. The DNA for the CDR3 is TGTGCCAGCAGTACAGACGCCTACGAGCAGTACTTC. It specifies CASSTDAYEQYF.

The rearrangement links TRBV27 to TRBJ1-5; 8 bases agree with TRBD1. The V gene end was trimmed by 5 bases and the J gene end by 5 bases; junction bases not matched to a gene: 5. Looked up from germline, CDR1 is MNHEY and CDR2 is SMNVEV (reference sequence). There are 14 residues in the CDR3. CDR3 sequence (DNA): TGTGCCAGCAGTCGTGGACAGGGCTATCAGCCCCAGCATTTT. The encoded protein is CASSRGQGYQPQHF.

The chain carries TRBV9 and TRBJ2-1, with 7 bases that match TRBD2. Per the germline V gene, CDR1 is SGDLS and CDR2 is YYNGEE. J lost 0 bases, V lost 4 bases, and 7 bases had no gene match. This CDR3 has 16 amino acids. The DNA of the CDR3 is TGTGCCAGCAGCATGAGCGGGGTTCCCTCCTACAATGAGCAGTTCTTC. Translation: CASSMSGVPSYNEQFF.

The V and J genes are TRBV7-9 and TRBJ1-1, with a possible D match to TRBD1 (5 bases). The germline CDR1 and CDR2 sequences are SEHNR and FQNEAQ (reference sequence). Deletions cut 11 bases from V and 14 bases from J, with 15 bases between. There are 9 residues in the CDR3. This CDR3 is CAAGLQGFF. The CDR3 DNA reads TGTGCCGCCGGCCTTCAGGGCTTCTTT.

In this sample, this clone turned up once. V usage is TRBV2 and J usage is TRBJ1-3; TRBD1 agrees at 9 bases. This CDR3 comprises 15 residues. V was clipped by 7 bases and J by 4 bases; unmatched bases: 8. The V gene's germline CDR1 is SNHLY and CDR2 FYNNEI. CDR3 bases: TGTGCCAGCAATCAACTACAGGGGGCGGGAAACACCATATATTTT. Protein product: CASNQLQGAGNTIYF.

The CDR3 loop is CASSQVTGQGENTIYF. DNA of the CDR3: TGCGCCAGCAGCCAAGTAACAGGACAAGGCGAAAACACCATATATTTT. The J gene is TRBJ1-3, the V gene TRBV4-3; TRBD1 is a possible D gene (5 bases). Per germline, CDR1 LGHNA and CDR2 YSLEER. This CDR3 is 16 amino acids long. The ends were cut back, 1 base at V and 6 bases at J, with 16 bases in the middle.

CDR3 sequence (DNA): TGTGCCAGCAGCCAAGACCAGACTAGCGGGAGAGTGTACGAGCAGTACTTC. Amino acids: CASSQDQTSGRVYEQYF. V gene TRBV4-2 combines with J gene TRBJ2-7; 12 positions agree with TRBD2. In germline, CDR1 is LGHNA, CDR2 YNFKEQ. This CDR3 has 17 residues. J lost 4 bases, V lost 0 bases, and 7 bases had no gene match.

The rearrangement uses TRBV13 and TRBJ2-3; D is perhaps TRBD1 (6 bases). The length of the CDR3 is 15 residues. V lost 5 bases, J lost 4 bases, and 16 bases lay in between. The germline V gene encodes CDR1 PRHDT and CDR2 FYEKMQ (reference sequence). DNA for the CDR3: TGTGCCAGCAGCCAAGACAGGTTTTCGCCAGATACGCAGTATTTT. Its translation: CASSQDRFSPDTQYF.

This chain uses TRBV19 with TRBJ2-7; TRBD2 matches 8 bases. Per the germline V gene, CDR1 is LNHDA and CDR2 is SQIVND (reference sequence). The CDR3 consists of 12 residues. The J segment lost 3 bases and the V segment lost 10 bases, leaving 5 bases of the junction unmatched. The CDR3 bases are TGTGCCACTACTAGCGGTCACTACGAGCAGTACTTC. This codes for CATTSGHYEQYF.